These 9 T cell receptor beta chains share one sample of origin, sequenced in a study of T cell responses to AZD1222 COVID-19 vaccine. The protocol was immunoSEQ multiplex PCR, while the TCRdb copy is restricted to in-frame clones and leaves out a portion. This sample carries over 110,000 clones, roughly 91% of them seen once, and the ten largest clones take around 4.7%. Source: peripheral blood, taken on day 0 of AZD1222 vaccination. The receptor set was obtained from an adult in good health.

The chain is built from TRBV29-1 and TRBJ2-2, with 7 bases matching TRBD2. The trim removed 4 bases at V and 4 bases at J, leaving 9 bases unmatched. There are 15 residues in the CDR3. Germline-derived CDR1 and CDR2 are SQVTM and ANQGSEA. CDR3 loop: CSVGGTTRATGELFF. CDR3 nucleotide sequence: TGCAGCGTTGGCGGGACTACGCGGGCCACCGGGGAGCTGTTTTTT.

Only one count was recorded for this clone. The chain is built from TRBV7-9 and TRBJ1-1; possibly TRBD1 for D (5 bases). Germline assignment: CDR1 SEHNR and CDR2 FQNEAQ (reference sequence). The CDR3 has 13 residues. Trimming took off 2 bases at V and 9 bases at J, with 13 bases between the two ends. The CDR3 here is CASSLQVEGKAFF. CDR3 nucleotides: TGTGCCAGCAGCTTACAGGTCGAGGGGAAAGCTTTCTTT.

The chain uses TRBV5-1 and TRBJ2-1; D not certain. V was clipped by 9 bases and J by 8 bases, with 12 bases between them. CDR1 is SGHRS, CDR2 YFSETQ, per germline. The CDR3 runs 11 residues. The chain's CDR3 is CANVPCHEQFF. DNA of the CDR3: TGCGCCAACGTCCCCTGCCATGAGCAGTTCTTC.

V gene TRBV2 combines with J gene TRBJ2-7; D may be TRBD2 (5 bases). Trimming stripped 7 bases from V and 2 bases from J, with 12 bases between. The CDR3 is made up of 13 amino acids. Germline assignment: CDR1 SNHLY and CDR2 FYNNEI. CDR3 residues: CASTVTIPYEQYF. The CDR3 DNA reads as TGTGCCAGCACGGTGACTATACCCTACGAGCAGTACTTC.

As DNA, the CDR3 is TGCGCCAGCAGCTCAGGGTACTACGGGGAGCTGTTTTTT. This encodes CASSSGYYGELFF. The chain combines TRBV5-1 with TRBJ2-2, with TRBD1 as a possible D gene (5 bases). CDR3 length: 13 amino acids. Trimming left V 3 bases short and J 7 bases short, with 10 bases between. CDR1 is SGHRS, CDR2 YFSETQ, per germline.

The chain recombines TRBV6-5 with TRBJ1-2, with TRBD1 as a possible D gene (5 bases). The CDR3 loop spans 14 amino acids. Per the germline V gene, CDR1 is MNHEY and CDR2 is SVGAGI. Trimming stripped 5 bases from V and 5 bases from J, with 15 bases between. The chain's CDR3 is CASSLREGQYGYTF. The CDR3 nucleotides are TGTGCCAGCAGTCTCAGGGAAGGGCAATATGGCTACACCTTC.

The chain links TRBV19 to TRBJ1-5, with 7 bases matching TRBD1. CDR1 and CDR2 (germline): LNHDA, SQIVND (reference sequence). The ends lost 3 bases at V and 3 bases at J; junction bases unmatched: 5. The CDR3 contains 15 residues. The CDR3 DNA follows: TGTGCCAGTAGTATGGGGACAGCTTACAATCAGCCCCAGCATTTT. This encodes CASSMGTAYNQPQHF.

This clone has a handful of counts. The rearrangement uses TRBV3-1 (or the pseudogene TRBV3-2) and TRBJ2-2; TRBD2 matches 13 bases. The germline CDR1 and CDR2 sequences are LGHDT and YNNKEL (reference sequence). The CDR3 spans 17 residues. The ends lost 1 base at V and 6 bases at J; junction bases unmatched: 5. DNA of the CDR3: TGTGCCAGCAGCCAAGCCACTAGCGGGAGGGCGCCCGGGGAGCTGTTTTTT. Translating gives CASSQATSGRAPGELFF.

This chain joins TRBV9 and TRBJ2-2; D remains unclear. CDR3 size: 14 residues. CDR1 and CDR2 (germline): SGDLS, YYNGEE. Between the trimmed V and J ends, which lost 0 bases and 4 bases, there was a span of 7 bases. CDR3 in amino acids: CASSVDYFTGELFF. Here the CDR3 DNA reads TGTGCCAGCAGCGTAGACTACTTCACCGGGGAGCTGTTTTTT.